This T cell receptor (beta chain) comes out of a study of cytomegalovirus exposure and HLA in healthy donors. The germline V gene has CDR1 MGHRA and CDR2 YSYEKL. The CDR3 is made up of 14 amino acids. Germline trimming cut 5 bases from V and 4 bases from J; bases unmatched to any gene: 5. The study's findings and limits: Using the classifier, cytomegalovirus status was reportedly diagnosed with high specificity and sensitivity. From TCR beta sequences, most subjects' HLA-A and HLA-B alleles were reportedly predicted accurately. The only immune exposure information that was available was CMV serostatus.

The PCR was carried out with 60 Vbeta primers and 13 Jbeta primers. In the original processing: There were some 87 million unique TCR beta chains by a later count, and about 12 million of them were shared. Generated by immunoSEQ multiplex PCR, the TCRdb table keeps only in-frame clones and is missing some. V and J calls and clone size are copied from that table; D and trimming were computed from the DNA. The sample includes over 100,000 clones. On this clone: As yet, its antigen is unknown.

The receptor comes from a man aged 25-45 years in good health and CMV-seronegative. The sequenced material came from PBMCs. The chain employs TRBV4-1 and TRBJ1-2; 9 bases map to TRBD1. CDR3 bases: TGCGCCAGCAGCGTACAGGGGGCGGGCTATGGCTACACCTTC. Its protein product is CASSVQGAGYGYTF.